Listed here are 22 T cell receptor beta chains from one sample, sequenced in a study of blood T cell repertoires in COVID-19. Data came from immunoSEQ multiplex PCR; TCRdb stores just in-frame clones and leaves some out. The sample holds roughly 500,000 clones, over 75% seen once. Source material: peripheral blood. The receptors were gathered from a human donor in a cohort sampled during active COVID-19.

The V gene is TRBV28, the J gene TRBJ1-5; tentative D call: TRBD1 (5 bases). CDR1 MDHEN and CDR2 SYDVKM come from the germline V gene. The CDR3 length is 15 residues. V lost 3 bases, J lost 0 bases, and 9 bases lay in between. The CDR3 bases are TGTGCCAGCAGTTTGGGCAGGGATAGCAATCAGCCCCAGCATTTT. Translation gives CASSLGRDSNQPQHF.

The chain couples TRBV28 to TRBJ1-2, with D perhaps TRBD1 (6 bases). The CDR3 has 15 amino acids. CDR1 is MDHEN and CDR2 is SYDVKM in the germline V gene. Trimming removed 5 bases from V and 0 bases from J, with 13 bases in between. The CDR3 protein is CASSPSWTANYGYTF. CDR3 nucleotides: TGTGCCAGCAGTCCATCTTGGACAGCTAACTATGGCTACACCTTC.

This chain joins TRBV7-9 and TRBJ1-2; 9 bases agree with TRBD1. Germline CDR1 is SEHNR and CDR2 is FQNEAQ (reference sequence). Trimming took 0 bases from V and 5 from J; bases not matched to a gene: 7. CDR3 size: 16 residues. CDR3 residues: CASSLAGTGMFYGYTF. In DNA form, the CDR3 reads TGTGCCAGCAGCTTAGCCGGGACAGGGATGTTTTATGGCTACACCTTC.

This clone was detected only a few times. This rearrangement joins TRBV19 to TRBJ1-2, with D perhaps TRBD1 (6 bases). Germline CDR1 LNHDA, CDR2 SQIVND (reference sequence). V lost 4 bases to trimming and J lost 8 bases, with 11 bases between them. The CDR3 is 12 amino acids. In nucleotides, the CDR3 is TGTGCCAGTAGTAGGGGGGGCCAAGGCTACACCTTC. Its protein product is CASSRGGQGYTF.

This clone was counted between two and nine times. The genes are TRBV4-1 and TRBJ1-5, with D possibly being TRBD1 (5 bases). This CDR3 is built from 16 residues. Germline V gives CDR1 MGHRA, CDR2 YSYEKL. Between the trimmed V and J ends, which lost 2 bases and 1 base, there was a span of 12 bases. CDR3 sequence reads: CASSQTKQGSNQPQHF. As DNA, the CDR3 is TGCGCCAGCAGCCAAACAAAGCAGGGCAGCAATCAGCCCCAGCATTTT.

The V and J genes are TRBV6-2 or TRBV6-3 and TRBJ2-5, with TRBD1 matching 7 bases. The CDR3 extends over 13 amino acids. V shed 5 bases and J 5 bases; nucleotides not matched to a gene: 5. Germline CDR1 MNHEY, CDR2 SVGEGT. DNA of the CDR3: TGTGCCAGCAGTCGACAGGGCCCCGAGACCCAGTACTTC. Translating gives CASSRQGPETQYF.

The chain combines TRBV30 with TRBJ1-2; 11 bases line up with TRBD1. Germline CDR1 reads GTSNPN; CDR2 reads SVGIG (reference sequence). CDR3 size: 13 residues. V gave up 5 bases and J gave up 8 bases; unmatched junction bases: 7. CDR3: CAWGGTGGRGYTF. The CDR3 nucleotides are TGTGCCTGGGGAGGGACAGGGGGAAGGGGCTACACCTTC.

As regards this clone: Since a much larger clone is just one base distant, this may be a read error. The CDR3 region has the DNA TGCGCCAGCAGCTCCAGCGAACAGGGGACGTACGAGCAGTACTTC. Translated, it gives CASSSSEQGTYEQYF. V gene TRBV5-1 combines with J gene TRBJ2-7, with 7 positions matching TRBD1. The length of the CDR3 is 15 residues. Germline V gene lookup returns CDR1 SGHRS and CDR2 YFSETQ. The J segment lost 4 bases and the V segment lost 3 bases, leaving 10 bases of the junction unmatched.

In nucleotides, the CDR3 is TGTGCCAGCAGCTCTATGACTAGCGGGAGGCTCACAGATACGCAGTATTTT. Encoded protein: CASSSMTSGRLTDTQYF. V is TRBV13 and J is TRBJ2-3, with 13 positions matching TRBD2. CDR1 is PRHDT and CDR2 is FYEKMQ in the germline V gene (reference sequence). V dropped 4 bases and J dropped 2; count of bases not matched to a gene: 6. CDR3 length equals 17 residues.

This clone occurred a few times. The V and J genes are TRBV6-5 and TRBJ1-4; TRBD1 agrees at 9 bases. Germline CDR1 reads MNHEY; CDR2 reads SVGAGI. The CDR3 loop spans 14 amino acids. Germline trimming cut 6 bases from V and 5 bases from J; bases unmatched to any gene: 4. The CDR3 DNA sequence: TGTGCCAGCAGGGGGACAGGGCTCAATGAAAAACTGTTTTTT. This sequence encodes CASRGTGLNEKLFF.

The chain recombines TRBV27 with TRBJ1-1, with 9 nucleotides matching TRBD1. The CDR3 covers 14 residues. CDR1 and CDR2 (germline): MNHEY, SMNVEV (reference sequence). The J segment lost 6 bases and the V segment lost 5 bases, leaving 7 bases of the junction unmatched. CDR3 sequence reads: CASSGTGGVAEAFF. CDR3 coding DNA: TGTGCCAGCAGTGGTACAGGGGGCGTCGCTGAAGCTTTCTTT.

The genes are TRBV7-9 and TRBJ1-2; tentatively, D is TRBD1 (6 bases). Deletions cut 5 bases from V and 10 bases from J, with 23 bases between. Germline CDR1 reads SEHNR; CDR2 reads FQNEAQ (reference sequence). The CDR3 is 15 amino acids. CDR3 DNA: TGTGCCAGCAGCGATCGAATGACAGGCATCCCAGTCTACACCTTC. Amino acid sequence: CASSDRMTGIPVYTF. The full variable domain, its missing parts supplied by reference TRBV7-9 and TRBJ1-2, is DTGVSQNPRHKITKRGQNVTFRCDPISEHNRLYWYRQTLGQGPEFLTYFQNEAQLEKSRLLSDRFSAERPKGSFSTLEIQRTEQGDSAMYLCASSDRMTGIPVYTFGSGTRLTVV.

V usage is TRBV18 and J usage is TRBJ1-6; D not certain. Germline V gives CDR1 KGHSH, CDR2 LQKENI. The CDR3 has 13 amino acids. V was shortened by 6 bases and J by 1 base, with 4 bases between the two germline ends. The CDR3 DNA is TGTGCCAGCTCCGGTTCCTATAATTCACCCCTCCACTTT. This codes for CASSGSYNSPLHF.

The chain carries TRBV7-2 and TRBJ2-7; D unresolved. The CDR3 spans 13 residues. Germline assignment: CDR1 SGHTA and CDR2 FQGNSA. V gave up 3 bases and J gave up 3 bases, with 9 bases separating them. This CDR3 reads CASSFGLVYEQYF. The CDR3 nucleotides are TGTGCCAGCAGCTTCGGTCTAGTCTACGAGCAGTACTTC.

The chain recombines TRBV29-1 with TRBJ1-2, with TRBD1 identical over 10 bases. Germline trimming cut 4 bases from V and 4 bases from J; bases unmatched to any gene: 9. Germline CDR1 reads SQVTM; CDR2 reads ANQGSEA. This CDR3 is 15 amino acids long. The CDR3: CSVVTGQGNGYGYTF. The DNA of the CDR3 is TGCAGCGTTGTAACGGGACAGGGGAATGGCTATGGCTACACCTTC.

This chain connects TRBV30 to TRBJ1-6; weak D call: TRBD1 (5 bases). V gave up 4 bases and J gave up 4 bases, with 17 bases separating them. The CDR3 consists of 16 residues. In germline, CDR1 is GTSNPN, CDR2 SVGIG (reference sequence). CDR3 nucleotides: TGTGCCTGGAAGTCCGGATCTACAGGTTATAATTCACCCCTCCACTTT. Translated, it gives CAWKSGSTGYNSPLHF.

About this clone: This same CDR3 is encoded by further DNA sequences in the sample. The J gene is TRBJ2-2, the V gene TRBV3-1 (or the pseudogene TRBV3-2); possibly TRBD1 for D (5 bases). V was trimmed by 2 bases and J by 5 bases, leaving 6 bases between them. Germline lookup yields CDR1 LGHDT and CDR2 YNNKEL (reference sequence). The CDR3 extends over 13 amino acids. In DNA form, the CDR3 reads TGTGCCAGCAGCCAAAGGGGTACCGGGGAGCTGTTTTTT. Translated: CASSQRGTGELFF.

The CDR3 sequence is CAISENDGSSYEQYF. The CDR3 nucleotides read TGTGCCATCAGTGAAAACGACGGGTCCTCCTACGAGCAGTACTTC. V gene TRBV10-3 combines with J gene TRBJ2-7, with D unclear. The CDR3 consists of 15 residues. The germline V gene has CDR1 ENHRY and CDR2 SYGVKD. V lost 3 bases and J 0 bases, leaving 12 bases between the germline ends.

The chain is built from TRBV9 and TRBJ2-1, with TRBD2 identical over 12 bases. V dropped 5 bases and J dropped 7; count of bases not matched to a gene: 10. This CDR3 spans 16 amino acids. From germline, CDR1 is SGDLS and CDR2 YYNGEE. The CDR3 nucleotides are TGTGCCAGCAGGCGCTTCCTAGCGGGAGGGAAGAATGAGCAGTTCTTC. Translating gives CASRRFLAGGKNEQFF. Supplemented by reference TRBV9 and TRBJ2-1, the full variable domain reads DSGVTQTPKHLITATGQRVTLRCSPRSGDLSVYWYQQSLDQGLQFLIQYYNGEERAKGNILERFSAQQFPDLHSELNLSSLELGDSALYFCASRRFLAGGKNEQFFGPGTRLTVL.

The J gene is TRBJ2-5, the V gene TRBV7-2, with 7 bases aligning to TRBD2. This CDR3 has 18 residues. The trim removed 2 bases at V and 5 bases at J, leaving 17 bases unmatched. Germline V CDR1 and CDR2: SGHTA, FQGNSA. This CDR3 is CASSLIGIGGGFIETQYF. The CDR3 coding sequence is TGTGCCAGCAGCTTAATCGGTATTGGGGGAGGGTTTATTGAGACCCAGTACTTC.

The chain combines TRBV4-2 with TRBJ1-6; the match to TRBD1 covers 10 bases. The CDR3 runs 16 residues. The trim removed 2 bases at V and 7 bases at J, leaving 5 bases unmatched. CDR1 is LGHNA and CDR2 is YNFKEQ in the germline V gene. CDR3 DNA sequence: TGTGCCAGCAGCCAAAAGCCGGGACAGGGGAATTCACCCCTCCACTTT. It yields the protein CASSQKPGQGNSPLHF.

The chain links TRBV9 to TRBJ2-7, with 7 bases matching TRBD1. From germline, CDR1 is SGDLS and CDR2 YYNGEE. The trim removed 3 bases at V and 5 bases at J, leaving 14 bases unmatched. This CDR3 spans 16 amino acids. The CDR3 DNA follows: TGTGCCAGCAGCGAATTTGGACACTCGAGGGGGCACGAGCAGTACTTC. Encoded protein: CASSEFGHSRGHEQYF.